This paragraph covers one T cell receptor (beta chain) sequence. Many counts were recorded for this clonotype. The antigen it recognizes is unknown. There are no base qualities to consult, and no much larger clone falls within one base. This entry belongs to a study of neurological immune-mediated disorders (dated by TCRdb to the late 2010s). Study-level background: Peripheral blood TCR-beta repertoires from HTLV-I-associated myelopathy (HAM/TSP) patients, multiple sclerosis patients and healthy controls were compared by UMI-based sequencing. The roughly 110 TCR-beta libraries included longitudinal samples, technical triplicates and paired sorted CD4+ and CD8+ T-cell subsets alongside PBMC samples. The cohort included about 70 subjects: 14 with HAM/TSP, around 35 with multiple sclerosis, and 20 or so healthy controls. General study outcomes and caveats: Across subjects, expanded clones never shared an identical CDR3 amino acid sequence, which suggests that the TCR-beta repertoires in every group were private. TCR clonal expansion was highest in HAM/TSP patients and lowest in MS patients, with MS patients falling below even healthy controls.

Unsorted PBMC libraries were generated from 2 million PBMCs stored in RNAlater at -80 °C until RNA extraction. Peripheral blood was subjected to Ficoll-Hypaque density gradient centrifugation to isolate PBMCs, which were then cryopreserved in liquid nitrogen. cDNA synthesis used template-switch 5'RACE with a primer carrying a 10-nucleotide random unique molecular identifier tagging each TCR transcript. Every sequencing run covered 15-18 subjects and yielded more than 160 million TCR-beta sequences. The RNeasy kit was used to extract total RNA. The KAPA Real-time Library Amplification kit was used to amplify TCR-beta VDJ regions with primers for the TCR constant region and the 5'RACE anchor. Sample indexes and Illumina adaptors were added in a first PCR, and a second PCR then increased library yield. After purification with Ampure beads, the TCR product of roughly 650 bp was size-selected on a 2% E-gel SizeSelection system. Before pooling, library quality was assessed on a Bioanalyzer, concentration was determined with Qubit, and library quantification was performed with the Kapa Library Quantification kit. Libraries were sequenced paired-end 2 x 150 bp on an Illumina HiSeq 2500. To increase sequence diversity, roughly 24-31% phiX was spiked into each library pool. As for how the authors treated the data: The UMI-based MiGEC pipeline processed quality-filtered reads and removed over 85% of raw TCR sequences during error correction. IMGT germline references were used for alignment of VDJ genes, and clonotypes were defined by a unique CDR3 amino acid sequence together with V-J genes. Clonal expansion, Shannon diversity, and CDR3 relatedness (CalcPairwiseDistances, ClusterSamples) were evaluated with VDJtools, and phylogenetic trees were built with CLCbio workbench. Clones with at least 8 unique UMIs were defined as expanded, with this threshold being based on coefficient-of-variation modelling across technical triplicates. Using fastp at Q25 and MiXCR, TCRdb reprocessed the public reads and kept productive beta chains. Entries that share a CDR3 protein sequence are merged under the most common genes and DNA. These V and J calls are TCRdb output, not the study's own analysis. This sample gives 50,000 to 55,000 distinct CDR3 sequences in total; about a tenth of them show up just once. Roughly 5% of the sample is held by the ten biggest clonotypes.

The source material was PBMCs. This sequence was found in a man in his 70s with HTLV-1-associated myelopathy (HAM/TSP).

The nucleotides are TGTGCCAGCAGCCTTAGACAGGGCCCAGGCTACACCTTC. It codes for CASSLRQGPGYTF. In this chain, TRBV3-1 is recombined with TRBJ1-2; 7 central nucleotides agree with TRBD1. Including cysteine and phenylalanine, the CDR3 has 13 amino acids. Kept here is only the CDR3 DNA, which spans 39 bases and is read in frame from base 1. Germline trimming: 4 bases from V, 8 bases from J; junction bases outside gene matches: 7. According to the germline V gene (reference sequence), CDR1 reads LGHDT and CDR2 reads YNNKEL.